The rows below give T cell receptor beta chains drawn from one sample of a study of cytomegalovirus exposure and HLA in healthy donors. Profiling relied on immunoSEQ multiplex PCR, and the TCRdb table lists in-frame clones only, not all of them. The sample lists about 120,000 clones; about 80% were seen once. Sequencing input: PBMCs. The receptors here all came from a woman between 40 and 50 years old in good health and CMV-seropositive. Both conserved end residues are part of each CDR3. D genes are given only for firm matches.

14	.	TRBV5-6	CASSPTGNTGELFF
15	TRBD1	TRBV10-1	CASSESRTGEGKLFF
15	.	TRBV7-2	CASSAGRNSNQPQHF
17	TRBD2	TRBV5-1	CASSLASSGRPTDTQYF
18	.	TRBV19	CASSIGRGRGSSTDTQYF
13	TRBD1	TRBV5-1	CASSLDRGYEQYF
15	TRBD2	TRBV5-4	CASSLTSGPKNIQYF
16	.	TRBV18	CASSPRSGSTNEKLFF
16	TRBD1	TRBV2	CASSEVTWQGAVEQYF
17	TRBD2	TRBV4-1	CASSPFGTSGNTGELFF
15	TRBD1	TRBV6-5	CASSYSGQLNYGYTF
14	.	TRBV7-9	CASSPPGQPYGYTF
14	TRBD2	TRBV5-1	CASSTSGGANEQFF
15	TRBD2	TRBV4-3	CASSPQASGVYEQYF
15	TRBD2	TRBV7-3	CASSGTSGGSGELFF
15	.	TRBV19	CASSIGWQYQETQYF
15	TRBD1	TRBV15	CATSSWGQGKETQYF
13	TRBD1	TRBV29-1	CSIRRDRGHEQYF
14	.	TRBV5-1	CASSLYRVNTEAFF
14	.	TRBV6-5	CATKKGSGNQPQHF
13	TRBD1	TRBV27	CAVKGTGPHGYTF
15	TRBD1	TRBV29-1	CSVLGSTGVNTEAFF
15	TRBD1	TRBV6-5	CASRGGGQGAYEQYF
15	.	TRBV11-3	CASSLGVGSSYEQYF
15	TRBD1	TRBV18	CASSPTITGDNEQFF
17	TRBD2	TRBV4-3	CASSQDKGTSGYNEQFF
14	.	TRBV11-2	CATRDSGSTDTQYF
18	.	TRBV5-6	CASSFVEQSSSYNSPLHF
14	TRBD1	TRBV5-6	CASSLYRGSYEQYF
13	.	TRBV18	CASSPSQSYEQYF
15	TRBD1	TRBV30	CAWSVRGQGVFGYTF
15	TRBD1	TRBV6-1	CASSEAIGTGNEQYF
16	TRBD2	TRBV5-6	CASSIYIAGDLYEQYF
16	TRBD2	TRBV6-6	CASSYSTSGGAYEQYF
17	.	TRBV9	CASSVETGSSYNSPLHF
12	TRBD1	TRBV29-1	CSVAGQGTEQYF
12	TRBD1	TRBV6-5	CASSGQGNEQYF
11	.	TRBV6-1	CASSGQAGLFF
15	.	TRBV7-8	CASSSRRASSYGYTF